The rows below give T cell receptor beta chains drawn from one sample of a study of CD8 T cells in ankylosing spondylitis. MiXCR, applied by TCRdb to the 5' RACE reads, yields one record per CDR3 protein. This sample has about 540,000 distinct CDR3 sequences, with roughly 12% found just once. Sample: blood, either unsorted or a sorted T cell fraction (not recorded which). These receptors all come from a male donor with ankylosing spondylitis. The CDR3 runs from the conserved cysteine through the conserved F or W. The order of the fields is D gene, J gene, V gene, clone size, CDR3 protein, CDR3 DNA. A D gene is named only where the DNA matches it firmly. Some rows have no size entry. The others give once, few or many, or a class for an expanded clone.

D gene: TRBD1
J gene: TRBJ2-3
V gene: TRBV5-1
clone size: many
CDR3 protein: CASSLPLQGATTDTQYF
CDR3 DNA: TGCGCCAGCAGCTTGCCGCTACAGGGGGCAACAACAGATACGCAGTATTTT

D gene: TRBD1
J gene: TRBJ2-1
V gene: TRBV7-8
clone size: few
CDR3 protein: CASSLRTGAVPYNEQFF
CDR3 DNA: TGTGCCAGCAGCTTAAGAACAGGGGCGGTCCCCTACAATGAGCAGTTCTTC

D gene: .
J gene: TRBJ2-7
V gene: TRBV3-1
clone size: .
CDR3 protein: CASSPRVGYEQYF
CDR3 DNA: TGTGCCAGCAGCCCCCGGGTGGGATACGAGCAGTACTTC

D gene: .
J gene: TRBJ2-2
V gene: TRBV12-3/TRBV12-4
clone size: .
CDR3 protein: CASIGSLDTGELFF
CDR3 DNA: TGTGCCAGCATCGGGAGTTTGGACACCGGGGAGCTGTTTTTT

D gene: .
J gene: TRBJ2-1
V gene: TRBV19
clone size: .
CDR3 protein: CASGVPGLLYNEQFF
CDR3 DNA: TGTGCCAGTGGGGTTCCGGGACTTCTCTACAATGAGCAGTTCTTC

D gene: .
J gene: TRBJ2-7
V gene: TRBV29-1
clone size: .
CDR3 protein: CSANWGRQDEQYF
CDR3 DNA: TGCAGCGCCAACTGGGGTCGGCAGGACGAGCAGTACTTC

D gene: .
J gene: TRBJ2-3
V gene: TRBV7-9
clone size: many
CDR3 protein: CASSLIPYGYTDTQYF
CDR3 DNA: TGTGCCAGCAGCTTAATCCCATACGGTTACACAGATACGCAGTATTTT

D gene: TRBD2
J gene: TRBJ2-7
V gene: TRBV4-2
clone size: many
CDR3 protein: CASSPSIASGRVYEQYF
CDR3 DNA: TGTGCCAGCAGCCCCTCGATCGCGAGCGGGAGAGTCTACGAGCAGTACTTC

D gene: .
J gene: TRBJ2-7
V gene: TRBV9
clone size: .
CDR3 protein: CASSPIGGAGLSHEQYF
CDR3 DNA: TGTGCCAGCAGCCCAATTGGGGGGGCGGGATTGTCGCACGAGCAGTACTTC

D gene: .
J gene: TRBJ1-4
V gene: TRBV5-1
clone size: few
CDR3 protein: CASSPGGQPHEKLFF
CDR3 DNA: TGCGCCAGCAGTCCCGGGGGGCAGCCCCATGAAAAACTGTTTTTT

D gene: TRBD1
J gene: TRBJ1-2
V gene: TRBV9
clone size: .
CDR3 protein: CASSVGVVPDRGNYGYTF
CDR3 DNA: TGTGCCAGCAGCGTAGGGGTCGTCCCGGACAGGGGAAACTATGGCTACACCTTC

D gene: .
J gene: TRBJ2-2
V gene: TRBV20-1
clone size: .
CDR3 protein: CSARGTLKNTGELFF
CDR3 DNA: TGCAGTGCTAGAGGGACATTAAAAAACACCGGGGAGCTGTTTTTT

D gene: TRBD2
J gene: TRBJ2-1
V gene: TRBV5-1
clone size: many
CDR3 protein: CASSLLVAGEVEQFF
CDR3 DNA: TGCGCCAGCAGCTTGTTAGTAGCGGGAGAAGTGGAGCAGTTCTTC

D gene: TRBD2
J gene: TRBJ2-1
V gene: TRBV11-2
clone size: few
CDR3 protein: CASSLGGTSGSEQFF
CDR3 DNA: TGTGCCAGCAGCTTAGGGGGGACTAGCGGGAGTGAGCAGTTCTTC

D gene: TRBD1
J gene: TRBJ1-1
V gene: TRBV5-1
clone size: many
CDR3 protein: CASSSGQGLGTEAFF
CDR3 DNA: TGCGCCAGCAGCTCTGGACAGGGACTGGGAACTGAAGCTTTCTTT

D gene: .
J gene: TRBJ2-7
V gene: TRBV5-1
clone size: few
CDR3 protein: CASSLGPRGAESSYEQYF
CDR3 DNA: TGCGCCAGCAGCTTGGGGCCAAGGGGAGCGGAGAGCTCCTACGAGCAGTACTTC

D gene: TRBD2
J gene: TRBJ2-2
V gene: TRBV7-2
clone size: few
CDR3 protein: CASSLAVFGTSGTTGELFF
CDR3 DNA: TGTGCCAGCAGCTTAGCAGTCTTCGGGACTAGCGGGACCACCGGGGAGCTGTTTTTT

D gene: .
J gene: TRBJ2-2
V gene: TRBV18
clone size: many
CDR3 protein: CASSPTVTNTGELFF
CDR3 DNA: TGTGCCAGCTCTCCAACCGTCACGAACACCGGGGAGCTGTTTTTT

D gene: .
J gene: TRBJ1-5
V gene: TRBV2
clone size: few
CDR3 protein: CASLAKGSASNQPQHF
CDR3 DNA: TGTGCCAGCCTCGCAAAGGGTAGTGCTAGCAATCAGCCCCAGCATTTT

D gene: TRBD1
J gene: TRBJ1-2
V gene: TRBV12-3/TRBV12-4
clone size: many
CDR3 protein: CASSRGTGGGYTF
CDR3 DNA: TGTGCCAGCAGCCGCGGGACAGGAGGAGGCTACACCTTC

D gene: .
J gene: TRBJ2-3
V gene: TRBV5-1
clone size: few
CDR3 protein: CASSFNLGTDTQYF
CDR3 DNA: TGCGCCAGCAGCTTTAACCTTGGCACAGATACGCAGTATTTT

D gene: .
J gene: TRBJ1-1
V gene: TRBV5-1
clone size: few
CDR3 protein: CASSTQVDTEAFF
CDR3 DNA: TGCGCCAGCAGCACCCAGGTAGACACTGAAGCTTTCTTT

D gene: TRBD2
J gene: TRBJ2-1
V gene: TRBV7-8
clone size: few
CDR3 protein: CASSPHSGNYNEQFF
CDR3 DNA: TGTGCCAGCAGCCCACATAGCGGGAATTACAATGAGCAGTTCTTC

D gene: .
J gene: TRBJ2-7
V gene: TRBV9
clone size: many
CDR3 protein: CASSVGWGSYEQYF
CDR3 DNA: TGTGCCAGCAGCGTAGGCTGGGGCAGCTACGAGCAGTACTTC

D gene: TRBD2
J gene: TRBJ2-3
V gene: TRBV6-2/TRBV6-3
clone size: .
CDR3 protein: CASRESSGYTDTQYF
CDR3 DNA: TGTGCCAGCAGAGAGTCTAGCGGGTACACAGATACGCAGTATTTT

D gene: .
J gene: TRBJ1-2
V gene: TRBV3-1
clone size: few
CDR3 protein: CASSQGWVTYGYTF
CDR3 DNA: TGTGCCAGCAGCCAAGGTTGGGTCACCTATGGCTACACCTTC

D gene: .
J gene: TRBJ2-3
V gene: TRBV5-1
clone size: few
CDR3 protein: CASSLGELRRVVRTDTQYF
CDR3 DNA: TGCGCCAGCAGCTTGGGGGAATTACGGAGAGTCGTTAGGACAGATACGCAGTATTTT

D gene: .
J gene: TRBJ1-4
V gene: TRBV5-6
clone size: few
CDR3 protein: CASSIGGGPEKLFF
CDR3 DNA: TGTGCCAGCAGCATCGGCGGGGGGCCGGAAAAACTGTTTTTT

D gene: TRBD1
J gene: TRBJ1-1
V gene: TRBV2
clone size: few
CDR3 protein: CASSEWTGRAEAFF
CDR3 DNA: TGTGCCAGCAGTGAATGGACAGGTCGGGCTGAAGCTTTCTTT

D gene: TRBD1
J gene: TRBJ2-7
V gene: TRBV7-9
clone size: few
CDR3 protein: CASSPTGGSYEQYF
CDR3 DNA: TGTGCCAGCAGCCCGACAGGGGGCTCCTACGAGCAGTACTTC

D gene: .
J gene: TRBJ1-2
V gene: TRBV15
clone size: few
CDR3 protein: CATSRDIWGYTF
CDR3 DNA: TGTGCCACCAGCAGAGATATTTGGGGCTACACCTTC

D gene: TRBD1
J gene: TRBJ1-1
V gene: TRBV18
clone size: .
CDR3 protein: CASSPTIGGGSEAFF
CDR3 DNA: TGTGCCAGCTCACCCACCATAGGAGGGGGCAGTGAAGCTTTCTTT

D gene: .
J gene: TRBJ2-1
V gene: TRBV5-1
clone size: .
CDR3 protein: CASSLAPGNEQFF
CDR3 DNA: TGCGCCAGCAGCTTGGCCCCAGGCAATGAGCAGTTCTTC

D gene: .
J gene: TRBJ2-2
V gene: TRBV30
clone size: .
CDR3 protein: CAWKGLPNTGELFF
CDR3 DNA: TGTGCCTGGAAGGGTCTTCCGAACACCGGGGAGCTGTTTTTT

D gene: TRBD1
J gene: TRBJ1-5
V gene: TRBV20-1
clone size: .
CDR3 protein: CSAKGQGNQPQHF
CDR3 DNA: TGCAGTGCTAAGGGACAGGGGAATCAGCCCCAGCATTTT

D gene: TRBD2
J gene: TRBJ2-5
V gene: TRBV2
clone size: once
CDR3 protein: CASSGLAGVETQYF
CDR3 DNA: TGTGCCAGCAGTGGACTAGCGGGAGTCGAGACCCAGTACTTC

D gene: TRBD1
J gene: TRBJ2-5
V gene: TRBV29-1
clone size: many
CDR3 protein: CSVRQGEETQYF
CDR3 DNA: TGCAGCGTTCGACAGGGGGAAGAGACCCAGTACTTC

D gene: .
J gene: TRBJ1-6
V gene: TRBV5-1
clone size: once
CDR3 protein: CASSLGSGTKNSPLHF
CDR3 DNA: TGCGCCAGCAGCTTGGGGTCAGGGACCAAAAATTCACCCCTCCACTTT

D gene: .
J gene: TRBJ2-7
V gene: TRBV7-2
clone size: .
CDR3 protein: CASSLEGSRGYEQYF
CDR3 DNA: TGTGCCAGCAGCTTAGAAGGGAGCAGGGGTTACGAGCAGTACTTC

D gene: .
J gene: TRBJ2-2
V gene: TRBV12-3/TRBV12-4
clone size: .
CDR3 protein: CACSLPSFREGHTGELFF
CDR3 DNA: TGTGCCTGCAGTTTACCCTCTTTCCGCGAGGGGCACACCGGGGAGCTGTTTTTT

D gene: .
J gene: TRBJ2-3
V gene: TRBV7-2
clone size: few
CDR3 protein: CASGALGTDTQYF
CDR3 DNA: TGTGCCAGCGGGGCCCTGGGCACAGATACGCAGTATTTT

D gene: .
J gene: TRBJ1-2
V gene: TRBV4-1
clone size: .
CDR3 protein: CASSQERQGGYGYTF
CDR3 DNA: TGCGCCAGCAGCCAAGAAAGGCAGGGCGGGTATGGCTACACCTTC

D gene: TRBD2
J gene: TRBJ2-1
V gene: TRBV29-1
clone size: .
CDR3 protein: CSVWELAGGSYNEQFF
CDR3 DNA: TGCAGCGTTTGGGAGTTAGCGGGAGGGTCCTACAATGAGCAGTTCTTC

D gene: .
J gene: TRBJ2-3
V gene: TRBV7-2
clone size: few
CDR3 protein: CASSSIGAFTDTQYF
CDR3 DNA: TGTGCCAGCAGCTCCATCGGGGCCTTCACAGATACGCAGTATTTT

D gene: .
J gene: TRBJ2-1
V gene: TRBV10-1
clone size: .
CDR3 protein: CASSDPGLRPYNEQFF
CDR3 DNA: TGCGCCAGCAGTGACCCGGGATTACGACCCTACAATGAGCAGTTCTTC

D gene: .
J gene: TRBJ2-1
V gene: TRBV20-1
clone size: many
CDR3 protein: CSARRLADYNEQFF
CDR3 DNA: TGCAGTGCTAGACGGCTAGCAGATTACAATGAGCAGTTCTTC

D gene: TRBD1
J gene: TRBJ2-4
V gene: TRBV20-1
clone size: .
CDR3 protein: CSDRDRDKAKNIQYF
CDR3 DNA: TGCAGTGACCGGGACAGGGACAAGGCCAAAAACATTCAGTACTTC

D gene: .
J gene: TRBJ2-1
V gene: TRBV7-2
clone size: few
CDR3 protein: CASSSQVRTTEEQFF
CDR3 DNA: TGTGCCAGCAGCTCCCAAGTCAGGACTACAGAGGAGCAGTTCTTC

D gene: TRBD1
J gene: TRBJ1-5
V gene: TRBV29-1
clone size: many
CDR3 protein: CSVSGTGTNQPQHF
CDR3 DNA: TGCAGCGTGTCCGGGACAGGCACTAATCAGCCCCAGCATTTT

D gene: .
J gene: TRBJ2-1
V gene: TRBV6-6
clone size: .
CDR3 protein: CASCVEQGFEQFF
CDR3 DNA: TGTGCCAGCTGCGTCGAGCAGGGGTTTGAGCAGTTCTTC

D gene: TRBD1
J gene: TRBJ1-1
V gene: TRBV10-3
clone size: few
CDR3 protein: CAIKSDRDTEAFF
CDR3 DNA: TGTGCCATCAAGTCTGACAGGGACACTGAAGCTTTCTTT

D gene: .
J gene: TRBJ1-2
V gene: TRBV20-1
clone size: .
CDR3 protein: CSARGTAYGYTF
CDR3 DNA: TGCAGTGCTAGAGGGACAGCCTATGGCTACACCTTC

D gene: TRBD2
J gene: TRBJ2-5
V gene: TRBV6-5
clone size: few
CDR3 protein: CASSYSLNGRGETQYF
CDR3 DNA: TGTGCCAGCAGTTACTCCCTCAACGGGAGGGGCGAGACCCAGTACTTC

D gene: TRBD2
J gene: TRBJ2-2
V gene: TRBV7-9
clone size: few
CDR3 protein: CASSPLTSPGTGELFF
CDR3 DNA: TGTGCCAGCAGCCCCTTGACTAGCCCGGGAACGGGGGAGCTGTTTTTT

D gene: TRBD1
J gene: TRBJ1-2
V gene: TRBV4-1
clone size: .
CDR3 protein: CASSQERGRSYGYTF
CDR3 DNA: TGCGCCAGCAGCCAAGAAAGGGGGCGCTCCTATGGCTACACCTTC

D gene: .
J gene: TRBJ1-5
V gene: TRBV4-1
clone size: .
CDR3 protein: CASSQVVDSNQPQHF
CDR3 DNA: TGCGCCAGCAGCCAAGTGGTTGACAGCAATCAGCCCCAGCATTTT

D gene: TRBD2
J gene: TRBJ2-1
V gene: TRBV20-1
clone size: few
CDR3 protein: CSARKRERDNEQFF
CDR3 DNA: TGCAGTGCTAGAAAGCGGGAGCGCGACAATGAGCAGTTCTTC

D gene: TRBD1
J gene: TRBJ1-2
V gene: TRBV6-4
clone size: few
CDR3 protein: CASKGQPYGYTF
CDR3 DNA: TGTGCCAGTAAGGGACAGCCCTATGGCTACACCTTC

D gene: .
J gene: TRBJ2-7
V gene: TRBV11-1
clone size: .
CDR3 protein: CASSSLGSANYEQYF
CDR3 DNA: TGTGCCAGCAGCTCGTTAGGGTCGGCTAACTACGAGCAGTACTTC

D gene: .
J gene: TRBJ1-4
V gene: TRBV27
clone size: many
CDR3 protein: CASSLSIASGGDEKLFF
CDR3 DNA: TGTGCCAGCAGTTTATCGATCGCGTCGGGGGGGGATGAAAAACTGTTTTTT